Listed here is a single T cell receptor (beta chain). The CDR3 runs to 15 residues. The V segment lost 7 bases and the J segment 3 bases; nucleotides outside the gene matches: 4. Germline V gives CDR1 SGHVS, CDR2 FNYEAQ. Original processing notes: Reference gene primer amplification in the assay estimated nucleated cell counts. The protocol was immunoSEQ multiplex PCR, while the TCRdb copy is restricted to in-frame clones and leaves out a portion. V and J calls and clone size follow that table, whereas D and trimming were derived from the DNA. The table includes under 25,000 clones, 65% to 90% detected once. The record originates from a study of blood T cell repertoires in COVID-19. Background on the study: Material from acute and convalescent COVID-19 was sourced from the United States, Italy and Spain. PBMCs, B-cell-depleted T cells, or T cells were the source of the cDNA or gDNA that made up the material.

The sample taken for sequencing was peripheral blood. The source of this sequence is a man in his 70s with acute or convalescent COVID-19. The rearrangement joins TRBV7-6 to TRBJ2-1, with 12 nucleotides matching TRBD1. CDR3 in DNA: TGTGCCAGCACCGGGGACAGGGGGCTCTACAATGAGCAGTTCTTC. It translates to CASTGDRGLYNEQFF.